Each of the 23 T cell receptor beta chains below was sequenced from the same sample in a study of beta chain features in type 1 diabetes. General study results and limits: For Type 1 diabetes patients, all four CD4+ subsets carried TCRB CDR3s that were moderately but significantly shorter.

Which antigens these TCRs recognize remains unknown. Sequenced material consisted of expressed TCRB transcripts (all of the isolated RNA was reverse transcribed). Profiling relied on immunoSEQ multiplex PCR, and the TCRdb table lists in-frame clones only, not all of them. The sample comprises under 250,000 clones, approximately 15% of which are singletons, and roughly 0.019% rests with the top ten. The specimen was naive CD4+ T cells from blood. The receptors come from a young man with type 1 diabetes.

The chain has TRBV2 and TRBJ2-3; 8 bases fit TRBD2. Per the germline V gene, CDR1 is SNHLY and CDR2 is FYNNEI. The J segment lost 10 bases and the V segment lost 2 bases, leaving 8 bases of the junction unmatched. The CDR3 has 14 residues. The CDR3 DNA reads TGTGCCAGCAGTGAAAGTCTAGCGGGCCAACCGCAGTATTTT. This codes for CASSESLAGQPQYF.

This clone was found a few times. The V gene is TRBV9, the J gene TRBJ2-3; unclear D gene. From germline, CDR1 is SGDLS and CDR2 YYNGEE. This CDR3 spans 13 amino acids. Trimming cost V 0 bases and J 6 bases, with 8 bases left between them. Here the CDR3 reads CASSVAASDTQYF. DNA of the CDR3: TGTGCCAGCAGCGTAGCTGCGTCGGATACGCAGTATTTT.

This clone was counted only a few times. The same CDR3 arises from other DNA sequences in this sample as well. The V gene is TRBV6-5, the J gene TRBJ2-7, with 7 nucleotides matching TRBD1. The ends lost 6 bases at V and 2 bases at J; junction bases unmatched: 4. The CDR3 is 13 amino acids. Germline loops: CDR1 MNHEY, CDR2 SVGAGI. CDR3 in amino acids: CASSRDRTYEQYF. The CDR3 DNA reads TGTGCCAGCAGCCGGGACAGAACCTACGAGCAGTACTTC.

This clone has a handful of counts. The V and J genes are TRBV5-1 and TRBJ1-2, with 8 nucleotides matching TRBD1. Germline values: CDR1 SGHRS, CDR2 YFSETQ. The CDR3 covers 14 residues. The V segment lost 1 base and the J segment 5 bases; nucleotides outside the gene matches: 4. The CDR3 DNA reads TGCGCCAGCAGCTTGCAGGGGGCTACATATGGCTACACCTTC. Translation: CASSLQGATYGYTF.

This clone was recorded a few times. The rearrangement joins TRBV25-1 to TRBJ1-4, with no clear D. The CDR3 contains 15 residues. Trimming took 2 bases from V and 4 from J, leaving 11 bases between them. The germline V gene has CDR1 MGHDK and CDR2 SYGVNS. The CDR3 DNA reads TGTGCCAGCAGTGAACCAGGCGCCGGTAATGAAAAACTGTTTTTT. It translates to CASSEPGAGNEKLFF.

This clone was counted between two and nine times. The chain combines TRBV18 with TRBJ2-7; 8 bases align to TRBD2. The CDR3 covers 15 residues. V lost 3 bases to trimming and J lost 2 bases; unmatched junction nucleotides: 6. The germline gives CDR1 KGHSH, CDR2 LQKENI. The CDR3 spells CASSPNSGGTYEQYF. Here the CDR3 DNA reads TGTGCCAGCTCACCCAACTCGGGGGGGACCTACGAGCAGTACTTC.

The rearrangement links TRBV6-6 to TRBJ1-1; D possibly corresponds to TRBD1 (5 bases). Germline CDR1 is MNHNY and CDR2 is SVGAGI (reference sequence). V lost 6 bases, J lost 11 bases, and 13 bases lay in between. CDR3 length: 11 amino acids. The CDR3 nucleotides are TGTGCCAGCAGGGCAGGGTCCGAGGCTTTCTTT. Its translation: CASRAGSEAFF.

V and J are TRBV5-1 and TRBJ2-1, with D uncertain. CDR3 size: 15 residues. The germline V and J ends were trimmed by 0 bases and 0 bases, with 7 bases remaining between them. CDR1 SGHRS and CDR2 YFSETQ come from the germline V gene. DNA for the CDR3: TGCGCCAGCAGCTTGGGTAGGAGCTCCTACAATGAGCAGTTCTTC. Translating it yields CASSLGRSSYNEQFF.

The genes are TRBV19 and TRBJ2-7; 11 bases are a match to TRBD2. Germline CDR1 and CDR2: LNHDA and SQIVND (reference sequence). With 4 bases clipped from V and 6 bases from J, the junction kept 11 bases outside the gene matches. CDR3 length equals 16 residues. Here the CDR3 reads CASSTKLAGVVGEQYF. CDR3 bases: TGTGCCAGTAGTACCAAACTAGCGGGAGTTGTTGGCGAGCAGTACTTC.

This clone was recorded a few times. CDR3 protein: CASSLAGAYEQYF. CDR3 nucleotides: TGTGCCAGCAGCTTGGCAGGGGCCTACGAGCAGTACTTC. The chain employs TRBV11-3 and TRBJ2-7, with D perhaps TRBD1 (6 bases). This CDR3 has 13 amino acids. The germline gives CDR1 SGHNT, CDR2 YENEEA. Trimming removed 3 bases from V and 2 bases from J, with 8 bases in between.

The genes are TRBV6-6 and TRBJ2-1, with D perhaps matching TRBD1 (8 bases). V was pared by 6 bases and J by 7 bases, with 13 bases between. CDR1 is MNHNY and CDR2 is SVGAGI in the germline V gene (reference sequence). This CDR3 spans 13 amino acids. The CDR3: CASSGQGGNEQFF. CDR3 sequence (DNA): TGTGCCAGCAGCGGACAGGGAGGGAATGAGCAGTTCTTC.

A few counts support this clone. The chain uses TRBV27 and TRBJ2-1; TRBD2 might be the D (5 bases). V was trimmed by 6 bases and J by 8 bases, leaving 20 bases between them. The CDR3 sequence is 15 residues long. Germline loops: CDR1 MNHEY, CDR2 SMNVEV (reference sequence). The CDR3 DNA is TGTGCCAGCAGGAACGGTGCGGGCCCTAATTATGAGCAGTTCTTC. Translated: CASRNGAGPNYEQFF.

The J gene is TRBJ1-1, the V gene TRBV30; D is perhaps TRBD1 (5 bases). This CDR3 spans 13 amino acids. V was cut by 2 bases and J by 2 bases, with 9 bases left in between. From germline, CDR1 is GTSNPN and CDR2 SVGIG (reference sequence). CDR3 loop: CAWSLTVNTEAFF. The CDR3, as DNA: TGTGCCTGGAGTCTGACAGTTAACACTGAAGCTTTCTTT. The whole variable domain, remainder taken from reference TRBV30 and TRBJ1-1, is SQTIHQWPATLVQPVGSPLSLECTVEGTSNPNLYWYRQAAGRGLQLLFYSVGIGQISSEVPQNLSASRPQDRQFILSSKKLLLSDSGFYLCAWSLTVNTEAFFGQGTRLTVV.

This clone was counted between two and nine times. The rearrangement links TRBV27 to TRBJ1-4, with unresolved D. The V end was cut by 3 bases, the J end by 10 bases, with 15 bases between. Germline V gene lookup returns CDR1 MNHEY and CDR2 SMNVEV (reference sequence). The CDR3 runs to 14 residues. CDR3 nucleotide sequence: TGTGCCAGCAGTTTCCAGACGGTCGGCGGAAAACTGTTTTTT. Translating gives CASSFQTVGGKLFF.

The rearrangement joins TRBV5-1 to TRBJ2-3; 11 bases are a match to TRBD2. Germline CDR1 is SGHRS and CDR2 is YFSETQ. This CDR3 has 18 amino acids. The trim removed 4 bases at V and 0 bases at J, leaving 10 bases unmatched. The CDR3 loop is CASSDGTSGSLSTDTQYF. CDR3 DNA: TGCGCCAGCAGCGACGGGACTAGCGGAAGTCTTAGCACAGATACGCAGTATTTT.

There are a few counts of this clone. V is TRBV5-1 and J is TRBJ2-5, with 7 bases lining up with TRBD2. The CDR3 extends over 14 amino acids. The J segment lost 3 bases and the V segment lost 7 bases, leaving 9 bases of the junction unmatched. Germline assignment: CDR1 SGHRS and CDR2 YFSETQ. CDR3 sequence (DNA): TGCGCCAGCCGAAGGGAGGGAGGTAAAGAGACCCAGTACTTC. It encodes CASRREGGKETQYF. The whole variable domain, filled in from reference TRBV5-1 and TRBJ2-5, reads KAGVTQTPRYLIKTRGQQVTLSCSPISGHRSVSWYQQTPGQGLQFLFEYFSETQRNKGNFPGRFSGRQFSNSRSEMNVSTLELGDSALYLCASRREGGKETQYFGPGTRLLVL.

This clone was detected a few times. The chain joins TRBV15 to TRBJ2-5, with 9 bases identical to TRBD1. V shed 3 bases, J shed 1 base, and the junction held 3 bases outside the gene matches. The CDR3 is 15 amino acids. Germline V gives CDR1 LNHNV, CDR2 YYDKDF (reference sequence). DNA of the CDR3: TGTGCCACCAGCAGGGACAGGGGCACCCAAGAGACCCAGTACTTC. It codes for CATSRDRGTQETQYF. Filled out from reference TRBV15 and TRBJ2-5, the complete variable domain reads DAMVIQNPRYQVTQFGKPVTLSCSQTLNHNVMYWYQQKSSQAPKLLFHYYDKDFNNEADTPDNFQSRRPNTSFCFLDIRSPGLGDTAMYLCATSRDRGTQETQYFGPGTRLLVL.

About this clone: Additional DNA sequences in this sample encode the identical CDR3. The chain couples TRBV5-6 to TRBJ1-2, with 7 bases aligning to TRBD1. V lost 1 base to trimming and J lost 4 bases; unmatched junction nucleotides: 1. Germline V lookup: CDR1 SGHDT, CDR2 YYEEEE. The CDR3 extends over 13 amino acids. In nucleotides, the CDR3 is TGTGCCAGCAGCTTGAGGGACAGCTATGGCTACACCTTC. Amino acids: CASSLRDSYGYTF.

The chain employs TRBV4-2 and TRBJ2-7, with D maybe TRBD1 (5 bases). The CDR3 is 16 residues long. Germline lookup yields CDR1 LGHNA and CDR2 YNFKEQ. Deletions cut 4 bases from V and 4 bases from J, with 20 bases between. DNA for the CDR3: TGTGCCAGCAGCCCGAACCGCTGGGGCGCCCGGTACGAGCAGTACTTC. It specifies CASSPNRWGARYEQYF.

V usage is TRBV11-3 and J usage is TRBJ2-7, with TRBD1 identical over 10 bases. Germline CDR1 reads SGHNT; CDR2 reads YENEEA. This CDR3 has 13 residues. Trimming cost V 5 bases and J 6 bases; bases outside gene matches: 4. This chain's CDR3 is CASSPWTGGEQYF. For the CDR3, the DNA is TGTGCCAGCAGCCCATGGACAGGGGGCGAGCAGTACTTC.

The sample holds a few counts of this clone. The V call is TRBV30, the J call TRBJ1-3; no clear D. The V gene lost 0 bases and the J gene lost 0 bases, with 12 bases spanning the gap. The CDR3 sequence is 16 residues long. Germline V CDR1 and CDR2: GTSNPN, SVGIG (reference sequence). The CDR3 reads CAWSVSRLNSGNTIYF. In DNA, the CDR3 is TGTGCCTGGAGTGTATCCAGGCTCAACTCTGGAAACACCATATATTTT.

The genes are TRBV6-5 and TRBJ1-1; D unresolved. With 8 bases removed from V and 2 bases from J, the gap between germline ends came to 12 bases. The CDR3 has 13 amino acids. Germline values: CDR1 MNHEY, CDR2 SVGAGI. Written as DNA, the CDR3 is TGTGCCAGCCTAAGGAGTGGTAACACTGAAGCTTTCTTT. Protein sequence: CASLRSGNTEAFF.

The V and J genes are TRBV5-1 and TRBJ1-2; D ambiguous. The CDR3 is 15 amino acids. Looked up from germline, CDR1 is SGHRS and CDR2 is YFSETQ. Trimming removed 0 bases at V and 3 bases at J, with 12 bases between. The CDR3, as DNA: TGCGCCAGCAGCTTGGGGGCCACCGCCGACTATGGCTACACCTTC. Amino acid sequence: CASSLGATADYGYTF.